Presented here are 28 T cell receptor beta chains from one specimen sequenced in a study of blood T cell repertoires in COVID-19. The repertoire was sequenced with immunoSEQ multiplex PCR; TCRdb's copy has only in-frame clones and lacks some. The sample has around 91,000 clones; around 79% are singletons. Material: peripheral blood. These receptor sequences come from an elderly woman with active or convalescent COVID-19.

This clone was counted a single time. The chain has TRBV5-6 and TRBJ2-5, with TRBD1 matching 10 bases. V lost 4 bases and J lost 4; bases outside the gene matches: 7. The CDR3 spans 15 residues. Per germline, CDR1 SGHDT and CDR2 YYEEEE. In DNA, the CDR3 is TGTGCCAGCAGCCAGGGACAGGGGTATTCAGAGACCCAGTACTTC. Encoded protein: CASSQGQGYSETQYF.

The V call is TRBV24-1, the J call TRBJ2-2, with D possibly being TRBD2 (6 bases). The V end lost 9 bases, the J end lost 0 bases, and 10 bases lay between the germline ends. CDR1 is KGHDR and CDR2 is SFDVKD in the germline V gene. The CDR3 is 14 residues long. The CDR3 spells CATSGVANTGELFF. DNA for the CDR3: TGTGCCACCTCGGGGGTGGCGAACACCGGGGAGCTGTTTTTT.

V gene TRBV6-5 combines with J gene TRBJ2-1; 9 bases line up with TRBD2. Germline CDR1 is MNHEY and CDR2 is SVGAGI. Trimming removed 4 bases from V and 7 bases from J; junction bases left unmatched: 8. The CDR3 loop spans 15 amino acids. CDR3 sequence reads: CASSSFGLARNEQFF. The CDR3 DNA reads TGTGCCAGCAGTTCCTTTGGACTAGCGAGAAATGAGCAGTTCTTC.

This clone was observed once. The genes are TRBV28 and TRBJ2-4; D possibly corresponds to TRBD1 (6 bases). With 2 bases removed from V and 1 base from J, the gap between germline ends came to 12 bases. This CDR3 comprises 16 residues. Germline CDR1 and CDR2: MDHEN and SYDVKM. CDR3 DNA sequence: TGTGCCAGCAGTTTAATTCAGGGGATTGCCAAAAACATTCAGTACTTC. It codes for CASSLIQGIAKNIQYF.

The chain uses TRBV6-5 and TRBJ2-4; D uncertain. The CDR3 consists of 11 residues. V was shortened by 8 bases and J by 14 bases, with 16 bases between the two germline ends. Germline V lookup: CDR1 MNHEY, CDR2 SVGAGI. CDR3 region: CASSLYGEEYF. The CDR3 region has the DNA TGTGCCAGCTCTCTATATGGAGAGGAGTACTTC.

The chain has TRBV6-2 or TRBV6-3 and TRBJ2-5; TRBD2 might be the D (6 bases). Trimming stripped 4 bases from V and 2 bases from J, with 11 bases between. CDR1 is MNHEY and CDR2 is SVGEGT in the germline V gene. The CDR3 covers 14 residues. The CDR3 nucleotides read TGTGCCAGCAGTTCCCGCCGGGAGCAAGAGACCCAGTACTTC. Its protein is CASSSRREQETQYF.

This clone was found once. The V and J genes are TRBV9 and TRBJ1-2, with D perhaps matching TRBD1 (6 bases). There are 15 residues in the CDR3. V gave up 3 bases and J gave up 5 bases, with 17 bases separating them. CDR1 SGDLS and CDR2 YYNGEE come from the germline V gene. The CDR3 bases are TGTGCCAGCAGCGAGGGGGTAGCAACGGGGTATGGCTACACCTTC. It translates to CASSEGVATGYGYTF.

The V and J genes are TRBV9 and TRBJ1-6; 8 bases align to TRBD1. The CDR3 is 17 residues long. The germline CDR1 and CDR2 sequences are SGDLS and YYNGEE. V gave up 3 bases and J gave up 0 bases; unmatched junction bases: 5. In DNA, the CDR3 is TGTGCCAGCAGCGGGGACAGGAAAAGCTCCTATAATTCACCCCTCCACTTT. It translates to CASSGDRKSSYNSPLHF.

The V gene is TRBV20-1, the J gene TRBJ1-1; D call uncertain. The V and J ends lost 3 bases and 4 bases respectively, with 12 bases between them. The CDR3 is 13 residues long. In germline, CDR1 is DFQATT, CDR2 SNEGSKA (reference sequence). DNA of the CDR3: TGCAGTGCTAGTAGAAGACCGGGCACTGAAGCTTTCTTT. Its protein is CSASRRPGTEAFF.

The chain is built from TRBV18 and TRBJ2-5; possibly TRBD1 for D (5 bases). Trimming stripped 2 bases from V and 4 bases from J, with 8 bases between. The germline gives CDR1 KGHSH, CDR2 LQKENI. This CDR3 region has 13 residues. The CDR3: CASSPGALETQYF. CDR3 bases: TGTGCCAGCTCACCAGGGGCCCTAGAGACCCAGTACTTC. Variable domain in full (rest from reference TRBV18 and TRBJ2-5): NAGVMQNPRHLVRRRGQEARLRCSPMKGHSHVYWYRQLPEEGLKFMVYLQKENIIDESGMPKERFSAEFPKEGPSILRIQQVVRGDSAAYFCASSPGALETQYFGPGTRLLVL.

This sequence joins TRBV20-1 and TRBJ2-2, with a tentative D call TRBD1 (5 bases). Deletions cut 3 bases from V and 2 bases from J, with 16 bases between. Germline CDR1 and CDR2: DFQATT and SNEGSKA (reference sequence). CDR3 length equals 16 residues. In nucleotides, the CDR3 is TGCAGTGCTAGTCATCCGACAGCTGTTAACACCGGGGAGCTGTTTTTT. Translated: CSASHPTAVNTGELFF.

The V call is TRBV6-6, the J call TRBJ2-7, with TRBD2 identical over 11 bases. V was clipped by 4 bases and J by 2 bases; unmatched bases: 1. There are 14 residues in the CDR3. Germline loops: CDR1 MNHNY, CDR2 SVGAGI (reference sequence). DNA for the CDR3: TGTGCCAGCAGTTCTAGCGGGAGGACCTACGAGCAGTACTTC. It is translated as CASSSSGRTYEQYF.

V is TRBV24-1 and J is TRBJ2-3, with 9 positions matching TRBD2. The length of the CDR3 is 16 residues. CDR1 is KGHDR, CDR2 SFDVKD, per germline. The J segment lost 0 bases and the V segment lost 7 bases, leaving 7 bases of the junction unmatched. The CDR3 coding sequence is TGTGCCACCAGCAATCCTAGCGGGATTAGCACAGATACGCAGTATTTT. It encodes CATSNPSGISTDTQYF.

The V and J genes are TRBV5-5 and TRBJ2-5, with D possibly matching TRBD2 (6 bases). Germline V CDR1 and CDR2: SGHKS, YYEKEE (reference sequence). This CDR3 has 13 amino acids. V was pared by 9 bases and J by 3 bases, with 15 bases between. The CDR3 sequence: CATSSGLEETQYF. In nucleotides, the CDR3 is TGTGCCACTAGCTCGGGACTGGAAGAGACCCAGTACTTC.

The V and J genes are TRBV4-3 and TRBJ2-7; 8 positions agree with TRBD2. The CDR3 has 15 residues. The germline CDR1 and CDR2 sequences are LGHNA and YSLEER. The V gene end was trimmed by 4 bases and the J gene end by 4 bases; junction bases not matched to a gene: 9. Here the CDR3 reads CASSLIAGQGYEQYF. The CDR3 DNA reads TGCGCCAGCAGCCTTATAGCGGGACAAGGGTACGAGCAGTACTTC.

The chain carries TRBV7-9 and TRBJ2-3; weak D call: TRBD2 (5 bases). This CDR3 contains 15 residues. V was clipped by 2 bases and J by 0 bases, with 9 bases between them. The germline gives CDR1 SEHNR, CDR2 FQNEAQ (reference sequence). The CDR3 DNA follows: TGTGCCAGCAGCTTATGGAGGACTAGCACAGATACGCAGTATTTT. Translating gives CASSLWRTSTDTQYF.

The CDR3 reads CASSLEGRYGYTF. The CDR3 bases are TGTGCCAGCAGTCTAGAGGGCCGTTATGGCTACACCTTC. This sequence joins TRBV2 and TRBJ1-2; D gene uncertain. The CDR3 is 13 amino acids. Germline values: CDR1 SNHLY, CDR2 FYNNEI. V gave up 5 bases and J gave up 5 bases, with 12 bases separating them.

CDR3 in amino acids: CASSQDYGALESPLHF. In nucleotides, the CDR3 is TGCGCCAGCAGCCAAGACTACGGAGCCTTGGAGTCACCCCTCCACTTT. V usage is TRBV4-3 and J usage is TRBJ1-6; D not resolved. CDR3 length: 16 amino acids. CDR1 and CDR2 from the germline V gene are LGHNA and YSLEER. Trimming shortened V by 0 bases and J by 10 bases, and 16 bases separated the two germline ends.

This clone was picked up one time. The chain links TRBV5-1 to TRBJ1-3; weak D call: TRBD1 (5 bases). The CDR3 covers 14 residues. V was clipped by 4 bases and J by 6 bases, with 14 bases between them. The germline CDR1 and CDR2 sequences are SGHRS and YFSETQ. The CDR3 is CASSNTGQTNTIYF. The CDR3 DNA reads as TGCGCCAGCAGCAATACAGGTCAAACAAACACCATATATTTT.

This clone was observed a few times. The rearrangement uses TRBV18 and TRBJ1-1, with 9 positions matching TRBD1. Germline assignment: CDR1 KGHSH and CDR2 LQKENI. With V trimmed by 3 bases and J by 0 bases, 5 bases remained unmatched. The CDR3 covers 16 residues. The CDR3 loop is CASSPTGGEVNTEAFF. The CDR3 nucleotides are TGTGCCAGCTCACCCACAGGGGGCGAAGTGAACACTGAAGCTTTCTTT.

The chain couples TRBV19 to TRBJ2-5; weak D call: TRBD1 (6 bases). In germline, CDR1 is LNHDA, CDR2 SQIVND (reference sequence). CDR3 length equals 14 residues. Trimming took 6 bases from V and 0 from J, leaving 11 bases between them. CDR3 nucleotides: TGTGCCAGTAGAACCCGGGACAACCAAGAGACCCAGTACTTC. It codes for CASRTRDNQETQYF.

This clone was recorded once. The V gene is TRBV4-3, the J gene TRBJ1-2; 7 bases fit TRBD1. The germline CDR1 and CDR2 sequences are LGHNA and YSLEER. The CDR3 contains 15 residues. V trimming: 0 bases; J trimming: 5 bases; junction bases outside the gene matches: 6. The CDR3 loop is CASSQEGRGRYGYTF. CDR3 in DNA: TGCGCCAGCAGCCAAGAAGGCAGGGGGAGATATGGCTACACCTTC.

The chain links TRBV5-1 to TRBJ2-5; tentative D call: TRBD2 (5 bases). Per the germline V gene, CDR1 is SGHRS and CDR2 is YFSETQ. The CDR3 covers 14 residues. Trimming pared 7 bases from V and 2 bases from J, leaving 15 bases between. This chain's CDR3 is CASGTYGIQETQYF. In DNA form, the CDR3 reads TGCGCCAGCGGTACGTACGGGATTCAAGAGACCCAGTACTTC.

J is TRBJ2-3 and V is TRBV5-1; possibly TRBD2 for D (6 bases). CDR3 length: 17 residues. With 0 bases removed from V and 0 bases from J, the gap between germline ends came to 14 bases. Germline V gives CDR1 SGHRS, CDR2 YFSETQ. The CDR3 bases are TGCGCCAGCAGCTTGGCCAGAGCGGGTACTAGCACAGATACGCAGTATTTT. Its translation: CASSLARAGTSTDTQYF.

This rearrangement joins TRBV28 to TRBJ2-5; maybe TRBD1 (5 bases). V dropped 2 bases and J dropped 5 bases, with 12 bases sitting between them. The CDR3 consists of 14 residues. Germline CDR1 MDHEN, CDR2 SYDVKM. CDR3 sequence (DNA): TGTGCCAGCAGTTTAATAGGGGATCAGGAGACCCAGTACTTC. Protein sequence: CASSLIGDQETQYF. The entire variable domain, with the rest obtained from reference TRBV28 and TRBJ2-5, is as follows: DVKVTQSSRYLVKRTGEKVFLECVQDMDHENMFWYRQDPGLGLRLIYFSYDVKMKEKGDIPEGYSVSREKKERFSLILESASTNQTSMYLCASSLIGDQETQYFGPGTRLLVL.

This chain uses TRBV21-1 with TRBJ1-2; TRBD1 is the table's D call, not checked against the DNA. TRBV21-1 is a recognized pseudogene. The CDR3 spans 18 residues. DNA of the CDR3: TGTGCCAGGATCCAGTATCACAGGGGCCCGAGGAATAACTATGGCTACACCTTC. Amino acid sequence: CARIQYHRGPRNNYGYTF.

This sequence joins TRBV7-2 and TRBJ2-2; no firm D call. The CDR3 extends over 13 amino acids. V shed 5 bases and J shed 1 base, with 5 bases lying between them. Germline V CDR1 and CDR2: SGHTA, FQGNSA. The CDR3 DNA is TGTGCCAGCAGCCTCAGGAACACCGGGGAGCTGTTTTTT. Residues: CASSLRNTGELFF.

V usage is TRBV25-1 and J usage is TRBJ2-3, with TRBD2 identical over 12 bases. The V segment lost 6 bases and the J segment 1 base; nucleotides outside the gene matches: 5. The CDR3 is 16 residues long. Looked up from germline, CDR1 is MGHDK and CDR2 is SYGVNS. The CDR3 protein is CASSLLAGGGTDTQYF. In nucleotides, the CDR3 is TGTGCCAGCAGCCTTCTAGCGGGAGGGGGCACAGATACGCAGTATTTT.